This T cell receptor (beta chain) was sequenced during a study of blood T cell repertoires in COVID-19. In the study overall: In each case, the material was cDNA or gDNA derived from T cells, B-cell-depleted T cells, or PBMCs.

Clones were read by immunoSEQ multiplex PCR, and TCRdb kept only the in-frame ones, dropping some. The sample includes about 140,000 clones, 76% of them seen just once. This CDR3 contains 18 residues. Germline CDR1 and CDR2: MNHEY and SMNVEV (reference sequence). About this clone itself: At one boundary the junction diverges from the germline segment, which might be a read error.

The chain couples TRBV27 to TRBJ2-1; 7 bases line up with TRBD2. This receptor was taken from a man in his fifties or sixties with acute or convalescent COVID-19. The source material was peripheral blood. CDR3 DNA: TGTGCCAGCAGTTTAGAGAGTGCGACTAGCCTCCCCTCAAACCCGCGGGTCTTC. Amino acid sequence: CASSLESATSLPSNPRVF.